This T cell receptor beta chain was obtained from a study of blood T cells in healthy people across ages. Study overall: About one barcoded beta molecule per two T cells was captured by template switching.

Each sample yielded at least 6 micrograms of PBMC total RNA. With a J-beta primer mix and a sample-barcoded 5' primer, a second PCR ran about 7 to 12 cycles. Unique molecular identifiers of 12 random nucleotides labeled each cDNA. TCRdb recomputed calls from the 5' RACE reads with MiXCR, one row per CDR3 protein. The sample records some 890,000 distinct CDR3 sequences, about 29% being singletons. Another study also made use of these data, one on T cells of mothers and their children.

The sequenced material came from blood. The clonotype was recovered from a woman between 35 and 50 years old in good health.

CDR3 coding DNA: TGTGCCAGCAGTTCCGGGGTAGACGGCTACACCTTC. This encodes CASSSGVDGYTF. The rearrangement links TRBV12-3 or TRBV12-4 to TRBJ1-2; no reliable D call. The CDR3 length is 12 residues. Trimming took 4 bases from V and 8 from J, leaving 11 bases between them.